This T cell receptor beta chain was identified during a study of identical twins. V lost 5 bases and J lost 4; bases outside the gene matches: 10. This CDR3 has 17 residues. Germline V gene lookup returns CDR1 LGHDT and CDR2 YNNKEL (reference sequence). TCRdb re-analysed the 5' RACE reads in MiXCR, keeping a single row per CDR3 protein. Of some 250,000 distinct CDR3 sequences in the sample, 6.5% were seen once. This sample also belongs to another study, concerning T cells expressing NK-cell markers. According to that study: The eight sequenced donors comprised seven who were HCMV-seropositive and one who was seronegative.

The rearrangement links TRBV3-1 to TRBJ2-7; 14 nucleotides line up with TRBD2. Input material: CD8+ T cells sorted from blood. This clonotype was sampled from a woman aged 18 to 35 in good health. CDR3 in amino acids: CASSFGTSGSLGYEQYF. CDR3 nucleotides: TGTGCCAGCAGCTTCGGGACTAGCGGGAGTTTAGGTTACGAGCAGTACTTC.